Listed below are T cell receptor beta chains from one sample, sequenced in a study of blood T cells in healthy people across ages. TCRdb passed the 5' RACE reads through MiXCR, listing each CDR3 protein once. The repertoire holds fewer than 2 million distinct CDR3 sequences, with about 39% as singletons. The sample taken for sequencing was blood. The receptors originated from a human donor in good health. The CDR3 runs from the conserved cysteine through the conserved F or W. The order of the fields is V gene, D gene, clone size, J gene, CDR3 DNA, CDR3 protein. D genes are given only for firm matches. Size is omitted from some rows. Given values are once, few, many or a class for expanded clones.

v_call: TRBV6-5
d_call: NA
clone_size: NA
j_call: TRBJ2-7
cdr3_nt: TGTGCCAGCAAGGACCAGGGGTTCACCTACGAGCAGTACTTC
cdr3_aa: CASKDQGFTYEQYF

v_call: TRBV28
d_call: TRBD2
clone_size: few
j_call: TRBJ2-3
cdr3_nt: TGTGCCAGCAGTTTAGGTGGACTAGCGGGGTTGGCAGATACGCAGTATTTT
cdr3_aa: CASSLGGLAGLADTQYF

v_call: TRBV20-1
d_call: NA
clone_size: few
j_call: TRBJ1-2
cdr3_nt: TGCAGTGCTAGCAGGGATAACTATGGCTACACCTTC
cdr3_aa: CSASRDNYGYTF

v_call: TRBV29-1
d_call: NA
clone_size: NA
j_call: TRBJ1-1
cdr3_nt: TGCAGCGCCGGGGCCAGATTCAACACTGAAGCTTTCTTT
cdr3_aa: CSAGARFNTEAFF

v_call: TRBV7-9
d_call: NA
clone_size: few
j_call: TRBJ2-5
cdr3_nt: TGTGCCAGCAACCAACAAGCGGGAGAGACCCAGTACTTC
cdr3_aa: CASNQQAGETQYF

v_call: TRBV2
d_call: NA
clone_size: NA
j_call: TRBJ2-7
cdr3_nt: TGTGCCAGCAGTGATTCGAGGTTACCTAGAGGTTTAGGCGAGCAGTACTTC
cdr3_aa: CASSDSRLPRGLGEQYF

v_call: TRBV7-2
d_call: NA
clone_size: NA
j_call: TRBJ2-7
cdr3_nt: TGTGCCAGCAGCTTATTATCCCCCGAGCAGTACTTC
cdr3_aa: CASSLLSPEQYF

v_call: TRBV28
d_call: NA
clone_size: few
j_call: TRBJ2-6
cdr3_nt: TGTGCCCCCCCTTCGGGGGCCAACGTCCTGACTTTC
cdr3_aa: CAPPSGANVLTF

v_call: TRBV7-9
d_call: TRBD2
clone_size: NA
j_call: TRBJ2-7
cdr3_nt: TGTGCCAGCAGCTTAATTTCTAGCGGGGGTTACGAGCAGGACTTC
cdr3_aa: CASSLISSGGYEQDF

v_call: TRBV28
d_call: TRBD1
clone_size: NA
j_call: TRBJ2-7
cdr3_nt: TGTGCCAGCAGCCCCGGGACAGGGTATCGCCCCGAGCAGTACTTC
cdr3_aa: CASSPGTGYRPEQYF

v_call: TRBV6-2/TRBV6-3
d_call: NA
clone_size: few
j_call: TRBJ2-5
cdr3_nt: TGTGCCAGCAGTTATTTTGTTCCTCAAGAGACCCAGTACTTC
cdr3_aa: CASSYFVPQETQYF

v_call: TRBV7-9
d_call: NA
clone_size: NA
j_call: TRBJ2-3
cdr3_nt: TGTGCCAGCAGTCGACCGGCCGGGCCACCGACGCAGTATTTT
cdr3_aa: CASSRPAGPPTQYF

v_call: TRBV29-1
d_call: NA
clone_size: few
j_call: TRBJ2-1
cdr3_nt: TGCAGCGTTGAAGAGGGAGGGGGCGCCTACAATGAGCAGTTCTTC
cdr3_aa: CSVEEGGGAYNEQFF

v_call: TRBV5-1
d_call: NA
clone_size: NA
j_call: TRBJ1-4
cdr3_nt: TGCGCCAGCAGCTTACGGAGGAAAGCTAATGAAAAACTGTTTTTT
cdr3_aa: CASSLRRKANEKLFF

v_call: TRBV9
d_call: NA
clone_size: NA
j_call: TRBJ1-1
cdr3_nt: TGTGCCAGCAGTGCGGTGGCCCTTGACACTGAAGCTTTCTTT
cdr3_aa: CASSAVALDTEAFF

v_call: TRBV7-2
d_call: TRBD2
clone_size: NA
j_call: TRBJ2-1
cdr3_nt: TGTGCCAGCAGCCGCATACTAGCGGGGGGGCATGAGCAGTTCTTC
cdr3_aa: CASSRILAGGHEQFF

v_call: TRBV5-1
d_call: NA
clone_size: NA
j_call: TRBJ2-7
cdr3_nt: TGCGCCAGCAGCTTGGAAGGGCACAGGGTCGAGCAGTACTTC
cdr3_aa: CASSLEGHRVEQYF

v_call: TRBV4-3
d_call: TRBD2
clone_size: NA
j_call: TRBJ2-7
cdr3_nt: TGCGCCAGCAGCCAAGATTGGGGGGGACCCTACGAGCAGTACTTC
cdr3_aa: CASSQDWGGPYEQYF

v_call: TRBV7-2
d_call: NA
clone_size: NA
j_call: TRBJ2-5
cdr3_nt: TGTGCCAGCGCATTAGGGGGGCTACAAAGGTGGGGGACCCAGTACTTC
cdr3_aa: CASALGGLQRWGTQYF

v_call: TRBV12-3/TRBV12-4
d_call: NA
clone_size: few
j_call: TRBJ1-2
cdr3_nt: TGTGCCAGCACCGCCTCCTATGCCGTTAACTATGGCTACACCTTC
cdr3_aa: CASTASYAVNYGYTF

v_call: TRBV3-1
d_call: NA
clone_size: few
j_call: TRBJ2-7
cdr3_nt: TGTGCCAGCAGCCAAAACACAGCTGCCTACGAGCAGTACTTC
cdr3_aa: CASSQNTAAYEQYF